One sample yielded the 21 T cell receptor beta chains listed below, sequenced in a study of T cell clonality in common variable immunodeficiency. Some clones are missing from TCRdb's copy, which holds only in-frame ones; the method was immunoSEQ multiplex PCR. The repertoire consists of approximately 34,000 clones, none detected only once. Sequenced material: peripheral blood mononuclear cells. The receptors shown here come from a person aged 18 to 75 in good health.

This clone was observed many times. The missing CDR3 end, 3 residues past where the read stops, is filled in from the germline J gene. The V and J genes are TRBV7-6 and TRBJ2-1, with 8 bases aligning to TRBD2. The CDR3 contains 13 residues. V shed 5 bases and J 9 bases; nucleotides not matched to a gene: 6. In germline, CDR1 is SGHVS, CDR2 FNYEAQ. The sequenced CDR3 bases are TGTGCCAGCAGCCCCGGGACTAGACGTGAG. Translation: CASSPGTRRE. The whole CDR3 sequence reads CASSPGTRREQFF.

This clone was recorded many times. The CDR3 end falls 3 residues outside the read, so it is completed with the germline J gene. The chain links TRBV10-3 to TRBJ1-4, with a possible D match to TRBD1 (6 bases). From germline, CDR1 is ENHRY and CDR2 SYGVKD. The CDR3 spans 14 residues. The ends were cut back, 6 bases at V and 5 bases at J, with 13 bases in the middle. CDR3 protein: CAIREDRLNEKLFF. Incomplete CDR3 DNA: TGTGCCATCAGGGAGGACAGACTGAATGAAAAA.

This clone was seen many times. The read ends 3 residues shy of where the CDR3 ends; the end is completed using the germline J gene. J is TRBJ2-1 and V is TRBV30; 11 bases align to TRBD2. Germline CDR1 reads GTSNPN; CDR2 reads SVGIG (reference sequence). The CDR3 loop spans 15 amino acids. Trimming took 4 bases from V and 4 from J; bases not matched to a gene: 6. The DNA read from the CDR3 is TGTGCCTGGACAACGGGACTAGCGGATTACAATGAG. It yields the protein CAWTTGLADYNE. The full CDR3 reads CAWTTGLADYNEQFF. The full variable domain, rest sourced from reference TRBV30 and TRBJ2-1, is SQTIHQWPATLVQPVGSPLSLECTVEGTSNPNLYWYRQAAGRGLQLLFYSVGIGQISSEVPQNLSASRPQDRQFILSSKKLLLSDSGFYLCAWTTGLADYNEQFFGPGTRLTVL.

This clone was observed at least ten times. The read falls 3 residues short of the CDR3 end, and the missing part is taken from the germline J gene. This chain joins TRBV18 and TRBJ1-1; 7 nucleotides match TRBD1. From germline, CDR1 is KGHSH and CDR2 LQKENI. The CDR3 is 14 amino acids. This CDR3 reads CASSPQRGTAEAFF. The part of the CDR3 DNA that was read is TGTGCCAGCTCACCACAAAGGGGGACAGCAGAA.

This clone was observed many times. Read data end 3 residues before the CDR3 end; the end is taken from the germline J gene. The chain uses TRBV6-1 and TRBJ1-2; TRBD1 is a possible D gene (6 bases). The CDR3 length is 16 residues. Trimming removed 1 base at V and 4 bases at J, with 16 bases between. Looked up from germline, CDR1 is MNHNS and CDR2 is SASEGT. The CDR3 bases that were read are TGTGCCAGCAGTGAAGTAGGACAGACCGGGGTCTATGGC. Encoded protein: CASSEVGQTGVYG. The whole CDR3 sequence is CASSEVGQTGVYGYTF.

There are many counts of this clone. From the germline J gene comes the end of the CDR3, since the read stops 3 residues before it. The V gene is TRBV19, the J gene TRBJ1-1; D perhaps matches TRBD1 (5 bases). Trimming stripped 9 bases from V and 6 bases from J, with 17 bases between. Germline V lookup: CDR1 LNHDA, CDR2 SQIVND (reference sequence). The CDR3 loop spans 13 amino acids. CDR3: CASWGEGWAEAFF. CDR3 DNA (partial): TGTGCCAGCTGGGGGGAGGGGTGGGCTGAA. Supplemented by reference TRBV19 and TRBJ1-1, the full variable domain reads DGGITQSPKYLFRKEGQNVTLSCEQNLNHDAMYWYRQDPGQGLRLIYYSQIVNDFQKGDIAEGYSVSREKKESFPLTVTSAQKNPTAFYLCASWGEGWAEAFFGQGTRLTVV.

This clone was seen at least ten times. The read gets to within 3 residues of the CDR3 end, and the germline J gene fills in the rest. The chain employs TRBV20-1 and TRBJ1-1; 8 bases match TRBD1. With V trimmed by 3 bases and J by 3 bases, 9 bases remained unmatched. Germline CDR1 and CDR2: DFQATT and SNEGSKA (reference sequence). This CDR3 is 15 amino acids long. CDR3 DNA, as far as it was read: TGCAGTGCTAGTCAGGGGGCTGGTCCGGACACTGAA. This codes for CSASQGAGPDTE. In full, the CDR3 is CSASQGAGPDTEAFF.

This clone appeared many times. The DNA ends 3 residues before the CDR3 does, and the rest of the CDR3 is filled in from the germline J gene. V gene TRBV2 combines with J gene TRBJ2-3; D not resolved. Trimming took off 4 bases at V and 4 bases at J, with 6 bases between the two ends. Germline-derived CDR1 and CDR2 are SNHLY and FYNNEI. The CDR3 is made up of 12 amino acids. CDR3 bases read: TGTGCCAGCAGTGCAAGGGCAGATACG. Protein sequence: CASSARADT. The whole CDR3 region reads CASSARADTQYF. The variable domain in full, completed from reference TRBV2 and TRBJ2-3, reads EPEVTQTPSHQVTQMGQEVILRCVPISNHLYFYWYRQILGQKVEFLVSFYNNEISEKSEIFDDQFSVERPDGSNFTLKIRSTKLEDSAMYFCASSARADTQYFGPGTRLTVL.

The sample holds many counts of this clone. Read coverage stops 3 residues before the CDR3 terminus; the germline J gene supplies the remainder. The chain carries TRBV18 and TRBJ1-1; D is undetermined. There are 13 residues in the CDR3. V lost 4 bases and J lost 0, with 6 bases in between. Per the germline V gene, CDR1 is KGHSH and CDR2 is LQKENI. The CDR3 here is CASSQTVNTEAFF. The sequenced CDR3 bases are TGTGCCAGCTCACAAACGGTGAACACTGAA.

This clone was seen more than once but under ten times. The read ends 3 residues shy of where the CDR3 ends; the end is completed using the germline J gene. The V and J genes are TRBV7-8 and TRBJ1-3, with 8 bases identical to TRBD1. This CDR3 comprises 15 residues. CDR1 and CDR2 from the germline V gene are SGHVS and FQNEAQ. V lost 6 bases, J lost 0 bases, and 4 bases stayed unmatched. CDR3 bases read: TGTGCCAGCAGACTCACAGGGGGCTCTGGAAACACC. Its protein is CASRLTGGSGNT. The full CDR3 protein reads CASRLTGGSGNTIYF. Based on the CDR3 plus reference TRBV7-8 and TRBJ1-3, the full variable domain is GAGVSQSPRYKVAKRGQDVALRCDPISGHVSLFWYQQALGQGPEFLTYFQNEAQLDKSGLPSDRFFAERPEGSVSTLKIQRTQQEDSAVYLCASRLTGGSGNTIYFGEGSWLTVV.

Concerning this clone: The read finishes 3 residues shy of the CDR3 end, and the germline J gene is used to complete it. Other DNA sequences in this specimen translate into the identical CDR3. This chain uses TRBV7-2 with TRBJ1-5; tentative D call: TRBD1 (5 bases). Trimming stripped 4 bases from V and 5 bases from J, with 9 bases between. Germline V gene data show CDR1 as SGHTA and CDR2 as FQGNSA. The CDR3 sequence is 13 residues long. CDR3 region: CASSSQGDQPQHF. The CDR3 bases that were read are TGTGCCAGCAGCTCTCAGGGAGATCAGCCC.

In its sample, this clone was seen many times. Read data end 3 residues before the CDR3 end; the end is taken from the germline J gene. The chain combines TRBV20-1 with TRBJ2-5; D not resolved. CDR3 length equals 16 residues. CDR1 and CDR2 (germline): DFQATT, SNEGSKA (reference sequence). The ends were cut back, 0 bases at V and 2 bases at J, with 16 bases in the middle. This CDR3 is CSARDVFRSLQETQYF. The covered CDR3 bases are TGCAGTGCTAGAGATGTATTCAGGTCCTTACAAGAGACC.

This clone was observed many times. The CDR3 is cut off 3 residues early in the read; its end comes from the germline J gene. J is TRBJ2-1 and V is TRBV27, with 9 bases aligning to TRBD2. V dropped 7 bases and J dropped 8; count of bases not matched to a gene: 6. The CDR3 has 13 residues. Germline CDR1 MNHEY, CDR2 SMNVEV (reference sequence). The part of the CDR3 DNA that was read is TGTGCCAGCAACGTAGCGGGAGAGGATGAG. Protein: CASNVAGEDE. The full-length CDR3 reads as CASNVAGEDEQFF.

This clone was observed at least ten times. Coverage ceases 3 residues before the CDR3 finishes, and the germline J gene fills in the end. The V call is TRBV19, the J call TRBJ2-2; weak D call: TRBD1 (5 bases). V lost 3 bases and J lost 4, with 15 bases in between. The germline V gene encodes CDR1 LNHDA and CDR2 SQIVND (reference sequence). This CDR3 is built from 16 residues. The sequenced part of the CDR3 DNA is TGTGCCAGTAGTATTGGTCAGGGAAAGGGCACCGGGGAG. It codes for CASSIGQGKGTGE. The complete CDR3 reads CASSIGQGKGTGELFF. Looking up the rest from reference TRBV19 and TRBJ2-2 gives the full variable domain: DGGITQSPKYLFRKEGQNVTLSCEQNLNHDAMYWYRQDPGQGLRLIYYSQIVNDFQKGDIAEGYSVSREKKESFPLTVTSAQKNPTAFYLCASSIGQGKGTGELFFGEGSRLTVL.

This clone was counted at least ten times. The read ends 3 residues early relative to the CDR3; the germline J gene fills the gap. This sequence joins TRBV18 and TRBJ1-1; D is possibly TRBD1 (5 bases). Trimming stripped 6 bases from V and 4 bases from J, with 15 bases between. CDR1 KGHSH and CDR2 LQKENI come from the germline V gene. This CDR3 has 14 amino acids. The CDR3 reads CASSSSAGGTEAFF. Partial CDR3 DNA: TGTGCCAGCTCGTCGTCTGCGGGGGGCACTGAA.

This clone was counted many times. From the germline J gene comes the end of the CDR3, since the read stops 3 residues before it. V and J are TRBV15 and TRBJ2-7; the D is unclear. The CDR3 spans 15 residues. CDR1 LNHNV and CDR2 YYDKDF come from the germline V gene (reference sequence). V gave up 0 bases and J gave up 0 bases, with 9 bases separating them. This chain's CDR3 is CATSREGSSSYEQYF. The sequenced part of the CDR3 DNA is TGTGCCACCAGCAGAGAGGGCAGCAGCTCCTACGAG.

This clone was observed many times. The CDR3 region is CASTEAGTGGVGMNTEAFF. The covered CDR3 bases are TGTGCCAGTACCGAAGCCGGGACAGGGGGCGTGGGTATGAACACTGAA. The chain is built from TRBV19 and TRBJ1-1; 12 bases fit TRBD1. The read ends 3 residues before the CDR3 terminus; that terminus is restored from the germline J gene. V dropped 7 bases and J dropped 0; count of bases not matched to a gene: 15. The germline V gene encodes CDR1 LNHDA and CDR2 SQIVND (reference sequence). This CDR3 is 19 amino acids long.

In this sample, this clone turned up many times. CDR3 bases read: TGTGCCAGCAGCCAATACCGGGACAGGCAAGAGACC. It is translated as CASSQYRDRQET. The CDR3 in full is CASSQYRDRQETQYF. V gene TRBV7-2 combines with J gene TRBJ2-5; the match to TRBD1 covers 8 bases. The read is 3 residues too short to cover the CDR3 end, so that end is filled in from the germline J gene. CDR3 length: 15 residues. Germline lookup yields CDR1 SGHTA and CDR2 FQGNSA. Trimming cost V 5 bases and J 2 bases; bases outside gene matches: 7.

There are many counts of this clone. The missing CDR3 end, 3 residues past where the read stops, is filled in from the germline J gene. The rearrangement links TRBV19 to TRBJ1-1; no definite D call. V was pared by 3 bases and J by 7 bases, with 6 bases between. This CDR3 has 11 amino acids. Germline values: CDR1 LNHDA, CDR2 SQIVND (reference sequence). CDR3 protein: CASSMYSEAFF. The DNA read from the CDR3 is TGTGCCAGTAGTATGTACAGTGAA. Filled out from reference TRBV19 and TRBJ1-1, the complete variable domain reads DGGITQSPKYLFRKEGQNVTLSCEQNLNHDAMYWYRQDPGQGLRLIYYSQIVNDFQKGDIAEGYSVSREKKESFPLTVTSAQKNPTAFYLCASSMYSEAFFGQGTRLTVV.

This clone was seen repeatedly, ten times or more. With the read ending 3 residues before the CDR3 end, the germline J gene is used to fill in that end. The chain employs TRBV6-2 or TRBV6-3 and TRBJ2-7; 9 positions match TRBD1. The CDR3 extends over 16 amino acids. Germline V gene lookup returns CDR1 MNHEY and CDR2 SVGEGT. Losses at the gene ends were 0 bases for V and 1 base for J; bases not matched to a gene: 4. CDR3 sequence: CASSYSWDRASYEQYF. The DNA read from the CDR3 is TGTGCCAGCAGTTACTCCTGGGACAGGGCGTCCTACGAG.

This clone was detected many times. Sequencing ends 3 residues short of the CDR3 end; the germline J gene provides the rest. This sequence joins TRBV7-9 and TRBJ1-4; D is possibly TRBD1 (6 bases). Germline loops: CDR1 SEHNR, CDR2 FQNEAQ (reference sequence). V shed 11 bases and J shed 0 bases, with 10 bases lying between them. This CDR3 region has 13 residues. CDR3 in amino acids: CAARTATNEKLFF. Partial CDR3 DNA: TGTGCCGCGAGGACAGCAACTAATGAAAAA.